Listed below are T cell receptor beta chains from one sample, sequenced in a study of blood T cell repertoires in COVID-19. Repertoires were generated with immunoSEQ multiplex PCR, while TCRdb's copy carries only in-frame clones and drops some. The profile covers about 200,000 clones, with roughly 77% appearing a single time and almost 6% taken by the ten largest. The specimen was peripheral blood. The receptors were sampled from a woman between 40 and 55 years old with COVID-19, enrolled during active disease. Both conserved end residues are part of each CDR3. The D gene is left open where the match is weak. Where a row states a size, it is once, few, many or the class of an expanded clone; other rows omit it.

TGTGCCAGCAACGAGAGGGAGGGGTTCTCCTACGAGCAGTACTTC,CASNEREGFSYEQYF,once,TRBD2,TRBV4-2,TRBJ2-7
TGTGCCAGCAGCCCCGAACGGGACAGCTACTACGAGCAGTACTTC,CASSPERDSYYEQYF,.,TRBD1,TRBV5-4,TRBJ2-7
TGTGCCAGCAGCCTAGGAGGGAGTGGGGAGACCCAGTACTTC,CASSLGGSGETQYF,.,.,TRBV7-9,TRBJ2-5
TGTGCCAGCAGCCTCCATTCGGGACTAGCGGGGGGGCGGGCAGATACGCAGTATTTT,CASSLHSGLAGGRADTQYF,few,TRBD2,TRBV7-2,TRBJ2-3
TGTGCCAGCTCACCCGGGACCGGGGGATCCTACGAGCAGTACTTC,CASSPGTGGSYEQYF,few,.,TRBV18,TRBJ2-7
TGTGCCAGCTCACCTAGCGGGAGTTCCTTGGGGCAGTTCTTC,CASSPSGSSLGQFF,once,TRBD2,TRBV18,TRBJ2-1
TGTGCCAGCAGTTTAAGGGGGTATAGCAATCAGCCCCAGCATTTT,CASSLRGYSNQPQHF,.,.,TRBV27,TRBJ1-5
TGTGCCAGCAGTAAGACAGGGGTGAATCAGCCCCAGCATTTT,CASSKTGVNQPQHF,.,TRBD1,TRBV6-6,TRBJ1-5
TGTGCCAGCAGTTACCGGGTGCGAGAGACCCAGTACTTC,CASSYRVRETQYF,.,.,TRBV6-5,TRBJ2-5
TGTGCCAGCAGCTTTCTACAGGGCGGTCAGCCCCAGCATTTT,CASSFLQGGQPQHF,.,.,TRBV5-6,TRBJ1-5
TGTGCCAGCAGTTACTTACAGGGGAATTCACCCCTCCACTTT,CASSYLQGNSPLHF,few,TRBD1,TRBV6-5,TRBJ1-6
TGCGCCAGCAGCTTGGCAGGTAACTCTGGAAACACCATATATTTT,CASSLAGNSGNTIYF,.,.,TRBV5-1,TRBJ1-3
TGTGCCAGCAGTTACGCCGGAGGGGACACTGAAGCTTTCTTT,CASSYAGGDTEAFF,.,.,TRBV6-2/TRBV6-3,TRBJ1-1
TGTGCCAGCAGCCTTAACGGCCTCGGGTCCTTCTACGAGCAGTACTTC,CASSLNGLGSFYEQYF,.,.,TRBV14,TRBJ2-7
TGTGCCAGCTCACCTAGACAGGTGAACTCTGGAAACACCATATATTTT,CASSPRQVNSGNTIYF,.,.,TRBV18,TRBJ1-3
TGTGCCAGTAGGAGGGTTTTGGGGGAGCTGTTTTTT,CASRRVLGELFF,.,.,TRBV19,TRBJ2-2
TGTGCCAGCAGCCCGCTTGGGGGGGTAAAAGGGTACGAGCAGTACTTC,CASSPLGGVKGYEQYF,.,TRBD2,TRBV7-9,TRBJ2-7
TGTGCCAGCAGCTTGGGTTTCGACGAGCAGTACTTC,CASSLGFDEQYF,few,.,TRBV5-6,TRBJ2-7
TGTGCCAGCTCACCTCGGACAAACTCCTACAATGAGCAGTTCTTC,CASSPRTNSYNEQFF,.,.,TRBV18,TRBJ2-1
TGTGCCATCAGTGGGGCTGACGGGGTGAACTACGAGCAGTACTTC,CAISGADGVNYEQYF,.,.,TRBV10-3,TRBJ2-7
TGTGCCAGCAGTTACAACAGGGGCTCCTACGAGCAGTACTTC,CASSYNRGSYEQYF,.,TRBD1,TRBV6-5,TRBJ2-7
TGTGCCAGCAGCCAAGCGGACACTGAAGCTTTCTTT,CASSQADTEAFF,.,.,TRBV3-1/TRBV3-2,TRBJ1-1
TGTGCCAGCGCTAGCGGGATCGACACCGGGGAGCTGTTTTTT,CASASGIDTGELFF,.,TRBD2,TRBV18,TRBJ2-2
TGCGCCAGCAGCCCGGGAGTGACTTCCTATAATTCACCCCTCCACTTT,CASSPGVTSYNSPLHF,.,.,TRBV5-1,TRBJ1-6
TGCGCCAGCAGATTTACAGGGGGAACTAATGAAAAACTGTTTTTT,CASRFTGGTNEKLFF,.,TRBD1,TRBV5-1,TRBJ1-4
TGTGCCAGCAGCGAAACGACAGGCCGTAATTCACCCCTCCACTTT,CASSETTGRNSPLHF,.,.,TRBV5-4,TRBJ1-6
TGTGCCAGTAGTACCCCCAGGGTATCAGGGAATGAGCAGTTCTTC,CASSTPRVSGNEQFF,.,.,TRBV19,TRBJ2-1
TGTGCCAGCAGCCGAGGGAAGGGTCAGCCCCAGCATTTT,CASSRGKGQPQHF,.,.,TRBV3-1/TRBV3-2,TRBJ1-5